Listed below are T cell receptor beta chains from one sample, sequenced in a study of cytomegalovirus exposure and HLA in healthy donors. Here immunoSEQ multiplex PCR was the method, and the copy in TCRdb shows in-frame clones only, minus some. This table holds about 130,000 clones, 74% found once. The material sequenced was PBMCs. These receptors came from a woman in her forties or fifties in good health and CMV-seropositive. The CDR3 runs from the conserved cysteine through the conserved F or W. A D gene is named only where the DNA matches it firmly. For some rows the clone size is stated as once, few or many, or as a class when expanded; others skip it.

abundance	d_gene	v_gene	j_gene	CDR3aa	CDR3nt
-	TRBD2	TRBV6-5	TRBJ2-3	CASSLLAASTDTQYF	TGTGCCAGCAGCCTACTAGCGGCTAGCACAGATACGCAGTATTTT
once	TRBD1	TRBV7-8	TRBJ1-6	CASSLAGQVLSPLHF	TGTGCCAGCAGCTTAGCGGGACAGGTGCTTTCACCCCTCCACTTT
once	-	TRBV7-2	TRBJ1-2	CASTPHSQGLGYTF	TGTGCCAGCACCCCCCACAGTCAGGGGCTTGGCTACACCTTC
-	-	TRBV25-1	TRBJ1-5	CASSAPGGPQHF	TGTGCCAGCAGCGCCCCAGGTGGGCCCCAGCATTTT
few	TRBD1	TRBV18	TRBJ1-1	CASSPGTGWTEAFF	TGTGCCAGCTCACCTGGGACAGGGTGGACTGAAGCTTTCTTT
-	-	TRBV10-1	TRBJ2-2	CASSSRTGWPNTGELFF	TGCGCCAGCAGTTCCCGGACGGGATGGCCAAACACCGGGGAGCTGTTTTTT
few	-	TRBV5-1	TRBJ1-2	CASKLEGSSNYGYTF	TGCGCCAGCAAACTGGAGGGCTCCTCTAACTATGGCTACACCTTC
few	TRBD2	TRBV6-4	TRBJ2-2	CASSQRGTGELFF	TGTGCCAGCAGTCAGCGGGGCACCGGGGAGCTGTTTTTT
-	TRBD1	TRBV6-1	TRBJ2-5	CASSAWTGLIQETQYF	TGTGCCAGCAGTGCTTGGACAGGGCTCATCCAAGAGACCCAGTACTTC
-	TRBD1	TRBV5-8	TRBJ1-5	CASSSYDRDVQPQHF	TGTGCCAGCAGCTCGTACGACAGGGATGTCCAGCCCCAGCATTTT
few	TRBD1	TRBV5-1	TRBJ2-5	CASSSTGDETQYF	TGCGCCAGCAGCTCGACAGGGGATGAGACCCAGTACTTC
-	-	TRBV2	TRBJ1-2	CASAAENTPNYGYTF	TGTGCCAGCGCGGCGGAGAACACCCCGAACTATGGCTACACCTTC
once	-	TRBV4-1	TRBJ2-7	CASSQVEGSYEQYF	TGCGCCAGCAGCCAAGTTGAGGGTTCCTACGAGCAGTACTTC
few	-	TRBV11-2	TRBJ2-7	CASSPSGGSYEQYF	TGTGCCAGCAGCCCCTCCGGGGGATCCTACGAGCAGTACTTC
-	TRBD2	TRBV19	TRBJ2-7	CASSIGPGGGPYEQYF	TGTGCCAGTAGTATAGGGCCGGGAGGGGGACCCTACGAGCAGTACTTC
-	-	TRBV7-2	TRBJ2-2	CASSFRVNTGELFF	TGTGCCAGCAGCTTCCGGGTAAACACCGGGGAGCTGTTTTTT
-	TRBD1	TRBV5-1	TRBJ1-2	CASSFGTGEGYGYTF	TGCGCCAGCAGCTTCGGGACAGGGGAAGGCTATGGCTACACCTTC
-	-	TRBV5-1	TRBJ1-2	CASSLADSLTHYGYTF	TGCGCCAGCAGCTTGGCTGACAGCCTAACTCACTATGGCTACACCTTC
-	-	TRBV10-2	TRBJ1-2	CASSALGMTGGYTF	TGCGCCAGCAGTGCCCTAGGTATGACGGGTGGCTACACCTTC
-	TRBD1	TRBV6-5	TRBJ1-2	CASSAGGYGYPF	TGTGCCAGCAGTGCAGGGGGCTATGGCTACCCCTTC
-	-	TRBV5-1	TRBJ2-3	CASSPGAGDTQYF	TGCGCCAGCAGCCCTGGGGCAGGGGATACGCAGTATTTT
once	TRBD1	TRBV7-9	TRBJ2-7	CASSDRGPYEQYF	TGTGCCAGCAGTGACAGGGGTCCCTACGAGCAGTACTTC
-	-	TRBV9	TRBJ2-5	CASSAPSRETQYF	TGTGCCAGCAGCGCCCCTAGCAGAGAGACCCAGTACTTC
-	TRBD1	TRBV19	TRBJ1-2	CATGDYGYTF	TGTGCGACAGGGGACTATGGCTACACCTTC
-	-	TRBV18	TRBJ1-2	CASSDRQNYGYTF	TGTGCCAGCTCAGACCGACAGAACTATGGCTACACCTTC
-	-	TRBV4-3	TRBJ1-2	CASSQDTGGRTIMGYGYTF	TGCGCCAGCAGCCAAGATACCGGGGGACGGACTATTATGGGCTATGGCTACACCTTC
-	TRBD2	TRBV19	TRBJ2-1	CASSMGSGVYNEQFF	TGTGCCAGTAGTATGGGTAGCGGGGTGTACAATGAGCAGTTCTTC
-	TRBD1	TRBV10-1	TRBJ1-5	CASSEYDRGVLNQPQHF	TGCGCCAGCAGTGAGTACGACAGGGGGGTACTCAATCAGCCCCAGCATTTT
-	TRBD1	TRBV5-1	TRBJ2-5	CASSRTGARQETQYF	TGCGCCAGCAGCAGGACAGGGGCACGACAAGAGACCCAGTACTTC
-	TRBD1	TRBV4-1	TRBJ2-7	CASSQTGTDNNEQYF	TGCGCCAGCAGCCAGACCGGGACAGATAATAACGAGCAGTACTTC
-	TRBD1	TRBV29-1	TRBJ2-1	CSASRGHEQFF	TGCAGCGCGAGCAGGGGGCATGAGCAGTTCTTC
-	-	TRBV15	TRBJ1-2	CATSPYTGNYGYTF	TGTGCCACCAGTCCCTATACAGGGAACTATGGCTACACCTTC